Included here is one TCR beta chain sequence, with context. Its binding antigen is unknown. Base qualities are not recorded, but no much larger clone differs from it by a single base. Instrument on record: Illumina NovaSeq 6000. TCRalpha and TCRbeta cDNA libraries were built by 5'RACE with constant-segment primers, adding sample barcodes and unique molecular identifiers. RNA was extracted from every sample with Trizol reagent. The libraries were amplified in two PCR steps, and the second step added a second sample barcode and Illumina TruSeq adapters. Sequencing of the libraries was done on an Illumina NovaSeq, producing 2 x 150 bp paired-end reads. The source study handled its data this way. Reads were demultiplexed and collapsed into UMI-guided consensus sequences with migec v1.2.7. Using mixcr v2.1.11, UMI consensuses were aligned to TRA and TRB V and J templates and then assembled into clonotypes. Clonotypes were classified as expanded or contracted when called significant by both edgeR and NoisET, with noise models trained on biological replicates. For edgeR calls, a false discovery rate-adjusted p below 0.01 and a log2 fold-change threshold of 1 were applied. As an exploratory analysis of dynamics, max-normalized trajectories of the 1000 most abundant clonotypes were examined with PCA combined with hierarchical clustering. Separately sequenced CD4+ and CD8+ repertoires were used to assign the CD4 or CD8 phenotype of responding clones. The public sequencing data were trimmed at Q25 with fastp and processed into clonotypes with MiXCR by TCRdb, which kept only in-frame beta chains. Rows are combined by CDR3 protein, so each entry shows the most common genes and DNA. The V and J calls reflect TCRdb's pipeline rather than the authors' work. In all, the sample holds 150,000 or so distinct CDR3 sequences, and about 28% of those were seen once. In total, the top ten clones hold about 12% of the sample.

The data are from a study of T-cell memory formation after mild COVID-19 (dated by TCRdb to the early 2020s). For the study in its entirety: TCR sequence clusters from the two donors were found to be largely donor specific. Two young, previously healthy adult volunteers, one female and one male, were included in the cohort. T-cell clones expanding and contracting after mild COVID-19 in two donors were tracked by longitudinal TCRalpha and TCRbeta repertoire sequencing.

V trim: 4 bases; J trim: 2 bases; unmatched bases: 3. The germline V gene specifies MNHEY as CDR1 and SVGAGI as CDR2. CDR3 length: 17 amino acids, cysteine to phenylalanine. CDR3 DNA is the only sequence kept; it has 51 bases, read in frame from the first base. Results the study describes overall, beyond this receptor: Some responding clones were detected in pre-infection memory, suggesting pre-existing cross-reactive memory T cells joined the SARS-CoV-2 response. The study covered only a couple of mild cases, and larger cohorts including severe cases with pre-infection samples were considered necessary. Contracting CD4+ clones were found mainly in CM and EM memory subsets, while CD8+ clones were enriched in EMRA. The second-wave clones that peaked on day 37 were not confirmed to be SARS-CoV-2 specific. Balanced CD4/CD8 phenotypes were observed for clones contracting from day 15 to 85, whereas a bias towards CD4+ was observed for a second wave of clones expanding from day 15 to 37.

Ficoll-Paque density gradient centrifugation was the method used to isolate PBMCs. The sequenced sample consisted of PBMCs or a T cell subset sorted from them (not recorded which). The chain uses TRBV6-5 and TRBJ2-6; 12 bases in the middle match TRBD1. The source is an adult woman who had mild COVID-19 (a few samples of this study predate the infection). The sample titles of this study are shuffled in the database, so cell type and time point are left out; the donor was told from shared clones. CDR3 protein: CASSSGTGGAGANVLTF. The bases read TGTGCCAGCAGTTCCGGGACAGGGGGCGCTGGGGCCAACGTCCTGACTTTC.